The clone carrying this T cell receptor (beta chain) was seen only a few times. What it recognizes is unknown. TCRdb passed the 5' RACE reads through MiXCR, listing each CDR3 protein once. This table has under 800,000 distinct CDR3 sequences, 21% appearing once. Germline V lookup: CDR1 DFQATT, CDR2 SNEGSKA (reference sequence). V was shortened by 3 bases and J by 2 bases, with 11 bases between the two germline ends. The CDR3 has 13 residues. This sample was included in a study of identical twins. Whole-study results and caveats: Abundant beta clonotypes from cord blood bore fewer insertions; memory repertoires lacked this pattern. Shared out-of-frame alpha sequences (those common to twins) showed excess low generation probability.

Another study also made use of these data, one on T cells expressing NK-cell markers. This second report adds: Also leading the CD3+CD56-NKG2C+ fraction in several donors were these clonotypes.

This receptor was taken from a woman under 30 in good health. Sequencing used PBMCs. The V and J genes are TRBV20-1 and TRBJ2-7; the D is unclear. The CDR3 is CSASRASTYEQYF. The CDR3 DNA is TGCAGTGCTAGTCGTGCATCTACCTACGAGCAGTACTTC.